This TCR beta chain derives from a study of naive and memory T cell subsets. This clonotype was observed at least ten times. Its antigen is not identified. Between the trimmed V and J ends, which lost 1 base and 3 bases, there was a span of 6 bases. The CDR3 sequence is 13 residues long. CDR1 is SGHTA and CDR2 is FQGTGA in the germline V gene. Ligated cDNA underwent four rounds of PCR with nested alpha and beta constant region primers and SP2. Reverse transcription of blood and skin TCR RNA was primed at alpha and beta constant regions. One entry per CDR3 protein, called by TCRdb with MiXCR from the 5' RACE reads. Of some 60,000 distinct CDR3 sequences listed, 6.5% to 9% are singletons. Points from the study as a whole: TCR transcript changes with activation or differentiation may affect this RNA method.

The library had UMIs added by 3' ligation of an oligonucleotide to TCR cDNA. RNA was extracted from more than 2 ml of whole blood of healthy adults. Cells were not sorted; total RNA input targeted roughly 1 to 1,100 ng. This sequence joins TRBV7-3 and TRBJ1-1; the D is unclear. The TCR sequence derives from a female donor in good health. For the CDR3, the DNA is TGTGCCAGCAGCTTAAGCCGGGACACTGAAGCTTTCTTT. It encodes CASSLSRDTEAFF.